This TCR beta chain came from a study of OX40 agonist ivuxolimab in advanced cancers. The overall study: With ivuxolimab, an agonistic anti-OX40 (CD134) antibody, patients were treated. Administration of intravenous ivuxolimab to patients occurred every 2 weeks at 0.01 to 10 mg/kg.

Study-level findings and limits: Clonal expansion was seen in CD4+ and CD8+ blood T cells by week 6 at 0.1 to 3.0 mg/kg. Low normalized T-cell clonal expansion was additionally recorded for some nonresponders.

This CDR3 comprises 16 residues. V lost 5 bases and J 4 bases, leaving 21 bases between the germline ends. Germline CDR1 reads SGHTA; CDR2 reads FQGNSA. Method: immunoSEQ multiplex PCR; TCRdb's copy keeps in-frame clones and lacks some. Here the sample spans about 96,000 clones, more than 80% being singletons. Note on this clone: Antigen: not known.

The chain carries TRBV7-2 and TRBJ2-7; the D gene could be TRBD1 or TRBD2 (6 bases each). The sequence was obtained from an adult with an advanced solid tumor such as melanoma, head and neck, liver or kidney cancer. The sequencing used CD4+ or CD8+ T cells sorted from blood, collected in a trial of the OX40 agonist ivuxolimab. CDR3: CASSPYPATGRYEQYF. The DNA for the CDR3 is TGTGCCAGCAGCCCTTACCCGGCCACAGGGAGGTACGAGCAGTACTTC. The full variable domain, completed using reference TRBV7-2 and TRBJ2-7, is GAGVSQSPSNKVTEKGKDVELRCDPISGHTALYWYRQSLGQGLEFLIYFQGNSAPDKSGLPSDRFSAERTGGSVSTLTIQRTQQEDSAVYLCASSPYPATGRYEQYFGPGTRLTVT.